This is a list of T cell receptor beta chains from one sample in a study of CD8+ T cells in alopecia areata. Profiling relied on immunoSEQ multiplex PCR, and the TCRdb table lists in-frame clones only, not all of them. The table includes 200,000 to 250,000 clones, 50% to 60% detected once. Source: CD4+ T cells sorted from blood, taken at week 4, from a patient treated with tofacitinib. These receptors originate from a human donor with alopecia areata. Both conserved end residues are part of each CDR3. A D gene is named only where the DNA matches it firmly. The size entry is marked missing in some rows and otherwise reads once, few, many or a size class.

clone_size	d_call	v_call	j_call	cdr3_nt	cdr3_aa
few	NA	TRBV30	TRBJ1-1	TGTGCCTGGAGTGTTTGGGGGGTTCGCACTGAAGCTTTCTTT	CAWSVWGVRTEAFF
few	NA	TRBV6-5	TRBJ1-2	TGTGCCAGCAGCCCGACAGGAAACTATGGCTACACCTTC	CASSPTGNYGYTF
NA	NA	TRBV5-1	TRBJ1-6	TGCGCCAGCAGCTTGGAAACAGGGAGTTCACCCCTCCACTTT	CASSLETGSSPLHF
NA	TRBD2	TRBV2	TRBJ2-3	TGTGCCAGCGACCCGGGACTAGCGGGCACAGATACGCAGTATTTT	CASDPGLAGTDTQYF
NA	TRBD2	TRBV11-2	TRBJ2-7	TGTGCCAGCAGCTTCGGACTAGCTGAGCAGTACTTC	CASSFGLAEQYF
NA	NA	TRBV29-1	TRBJ1-2	TGCAGCGTTGAGTACGGCTACACCTTC	CSVEYGYTF
few	NA	TRBV19	TRBJ2-3	TGTGCCAGTCAGCAGGCTACAAGAGGGGATACGCAGTATTTT	CASQQATRGDTQYF
NA	NA	TRBV29-1	TRBJ1-2	TGCAGCGTTGATATGGGCTATGGCTACACCTTC	CSVDMGYGYTF
NA	NA	TRBV6-6	TRBJ1-6	TGTGCCACAAAAAAGGGAGAGTGGTATAATTCACCCCTCCACTTT	CATKKGEWYNSPLHF
few	NA	TRBV7-2	TRBJ2-3	TGTGCCAGCAGCTTAGTTGCTAGCATGCATACGCAGTATTTT	CASSLVASMHTQYF
few	TRBD2	TRBV7-2	TRBJ2-7	TGTGCCAGCAGCTCCGAGTTCTCGGGGGGCTACGAGCAGTACTTC	CASSSEFSGGYEQYF
NA	TRBD1	TRBV5-6	TRBJ2-4	TGTGCCAGCAGCTTGGGGCAGGGGGCAAACATTCAGTACTTC	CASSLGQGANIQYF
once	NA	TRBV12-5	TRBJ2-5	TGTGCTAGTGGTTTGGTACCCCAAGAGACCCAGTACTTC	CASGLVPQETQYF
few	TRBD1	TRBV6-5	TRBJ2-7	TGTGCCAGCAGCCCCCCAGGGGGCAACTACGAGCAGTACTTC	CASSPPGGNYEQYF
NA	TRBD1	TRBV5-1	TRBJ2-5	TGCGCCAGCAGCCAATCCGGGACAGAGGTTCAAGAGACCCAGTACTTC	CASSQSGTEVQETQYF
NA	TRBD1	TRBV11-2	TRBJ1-2	TGTGCCAGCAGCTGGGACAGGGCCTATGGCTACACCTTC	CASSWDRAYGYTF
once	NA	TRBV19	TRBJ1-2	TGTGCCAGTAGTATGCACCGCCTGTATGGCTACACCTTC	CASSMHRLYGYTF
NA	NA	TRBV6-5	TRBJ1-6	TGTGCCAGCAGTTACGAGCTAGGGGCCGCTAATTCACCCCTCCACTTT	CASSYELGAANSPLHF
NA	NA	TRBV4-1	TRBJ1-2	TGCGCCAGCAGCCAAGATCCCGGAATCTATGGCTACACCTTC	CASSQDPGIYGYTF
few	NA	TRBV4-3	TRBJ1-1	TGCGCCAGCAGCCGCTCAGGGAGCACTGAAGCTTTCTTT	CASSRSGSTEAFF
few	NA	TRBV29-1	TRBJ2-3	TGCAGCGTTTTCCCACCGAGGATTGGGTCAGATACGCAGTATTTT	CSVFPPRIGSDTQYF
NA	NA	TRBV29-1	TRBJ1-1	TGCAGCGTTGCTCAGCTCATGAACACTGAAGCTTTCTTT	CSVAQLMNTEAFF
NA	NA	TRBV28	TRBJ1-5	TGTGCCAGCAGTGCCGGGGACTACAATCAGCCCCAGCATTTT	CASSAGDYNQPQHF
NA	NA	TRBV29-1	TRBJ2-1	TGCAGCGTTGGAGGGAGCTCCTACAATGAGCAGTTCTTC	CSVGGSSYNEQFF
NA	NA	TRBV14	TRBJ2-7	TGTGCCAGCAGCCTCGGAAGGGGCTCCTACGAGCAGTACTTC	CASSLGRGSYEQYF
few	NA	TRBV2	TRBJ2-5	TGTGCCAGCAACGTCAACAGCCAAGAGACCCAGTACTTC	CASNVNSQETQYF
NA	NA	TRBV5-1	TRBJ1-2	TGCGCCAGCAGCGGAGGAGCTAACTATGGCTACACCTTC	CASSGGANYGYTF